Included here is one T cell receptor (beta chain) sequence, with context. The sample is drawn from a study of blood T cell repertoires in COVID-19. The junction had 17 bases not matched to a gene; V was cut back by 1 base and J by 5 bases. The germline gives CDR1 KGHSH, CDR2 LQKENI. CDR3 length: 18 residues. TCRdb's copy holds only in-frame clones and misses some; the assay was immunoSEQ multiplex PCR. The sample holds around 150,000 clones, 80% to 95% seen once. This clonotype was sampled from a woman between 50 and 59 years old with acute or convalescent COVID-19. Input material: peripheral blood. This chain joins TRBV18 and TRBJ2-7; TRBD1 matches at 7 bases. The CDR3 nucleotides read TGTGCCAGCTCACCACAGACAGGGTGGCCCTACAAAACGAACGAGCAGTACTTC. Residues: CASSPQTGWPYKTNEQYF.